Below, 26 T cell receptor beta chains from the same sample are listed, as sequenced in a study of spatial heterogeneity in lung cancer. TCRdb processed the 5' RACE reads anew with MiXCR; each CDR3 protein has one entry. Found here are around 24,000 distinct CDR3 sequences, approximately 7.2% of them singletons; the top ten hold roughly 13%. Time point indicated: sample taken at primary tumor resection. From tumor, nontumor lung or frozen PBMC, whole RNA was taken unsorted for sequencing. The starting material was PBMCs, obtained at surgery. The source is a male donor with early-stage non-small cell lung cancer.

This clonotype has at least ten counts. The V and J genes are TRBV7-9 and TRBJ2-6; D remains ambiguous. Germline V gene lookup returns CDR1 SEHNR and CDR2 FQNEAQ (reference sequence). V lost 1 base to trimming and J lost 1 base, with 11 bases between them. The CDR3 is made up of 17 amino acids. The CDR3 region has the DNA TGTGCCAGCAGCTTAGGGGCGAGCCTATCTGGGGCCAACGTCCTGACTTTC. It encodes CASSLGASLSGANVLTF.

This clonotype was seen many times. The genes are TRBV11-2 and TRBJ2-1, with 9 bases fitting TRBD1. The CDR3 loop spans 17 amino acids. Trimming took 3 bases from V and 7 from J; bases not matched to a gene: 13. CDR1 SGHAT and CDR2 FQNNGV come from the germline V gene. CDR3 loop: CASSFGFGTGGSNEQFF. In DNA, the CDR3 is TGTGCCAGCAGCTTTGGGTTCGGAACAGGGGGCTCGAATGAGCAGTTCTTC.

A word on this clonotype: This may stem from a read error, because a much larger clone lies one nucleotide away. CDR3 in DNA: TGTGCCGGCAGCTTAGTCGACAGCTACACTGAAGCTTTCTTT. This encodes CAGSLVDSYTEAFF. The chain recombines TRBV7-9 with TRBJ1-1, with D perhaps TRBD1 (5 bases). From germline, CDR1 is SEHNR and CDR2 FQNEAQ (reference sequence). The CDR3 is 14 residues long. Drawing the rest from reference TRBV7-9 and TRBJ1-1, the complete variable domain is DTGVSQNPRHKITKRGQNVTFRCDPISEHNRLYWYRQTLGQGPEFLTYFQNEAQLEKSRLLSDRFSAERPKGSFSTLEIQRTEQGDSAMYLCAGSLVDSYTEAFFGQGTRLTVV.

This clonotype was observed at least ten times. J is TRBJ2-7 and V is TRBV5-1; D call uncertain. The germline CDR1 and CDR2 sequences are SGHRS and YFSETQ. The CDR3 contains 14 residues. Between the trimmed V and J ends, which lost 2 bases and 3 bases, there was a span of 12 bases. Written as DNA, the CDR3 is TGCGCCAGCAGCTTAGGTCAGCTTAACTACGAGCAGTACTTC. It codes for CASSLGQLNYEQYF.

This clonotype came up many times. CDR3 loop: CASSDPGQRYSYEQYF. In nucleotides, the CDR3 is TGTGCCAGCAGCGACCCGGGACAGAGGTACTCCTACGAGCAGTACTTC. The gene calls are TRBV6-6 and TRBJ2-7; 7 nucleotides align to TRBD1. Germline V lookup: CDR1 MNHNY, CDR2 SVGAGI (reference sequence). V gave up 6 bases and J gave up 0 bases; unmatched junction bases: 11. This CDR3 is 16 amino acids long.

This clonotype has ten or more counts. This chain joins TRBV29-1 and TRBJ1-1; D not certain. Trimming removed 6 bases at V and 5 bases at J, with 16 bases between. CDR1 SQVTM and CDR2 ANQGSEA come from the germline V gene. CDR3 size: 13 residues. The CDR3 is CSVQGRLGTEAFF. CDR3 DNA sequence: TGCAGCGTCCAAGGGCGTTTAGGGACTGAAGCTTTCTTT.

The V and J genes are TRBV3-1 and TRBJ1-5, with D maybe TRBD1 (5 bases). Germline assignment: CDR1 LGHDT and CDR2 YNNKEL (reference sequence). This CDR3 has 14 residues. V was cut by 4 bases and J by 4 bases, with 11 bases left in between. The CDR3 loop is CASSPDGGNQPQHF. CDR3 DNA: TGTGCCAGCAGCCCGGACGGGGGAAATCAGCCCCAGCATTTT.

This clonotype came up many times. CDR3 coding DNA: TGTGCCAGCAGCTTAGGTCGACAGAATGAGCAGTTCTTC. Protein product: CASSLGRQNEQFF. V is TRBV7-3 and J is TRBJ2-1; tentatively, D is TRBD1 (5 bases). Trimming cost V 2 bases and J 7 bases, with 9 bases left between them. The CDR3 consists of 13 residues. Per the germline V gene, CDR1 is SGHTA and CDR2 is FQGTGA.

This clonotype was picked up many times. The V call is TRBV6-1, the J call TRBJ2-1; D may be TRBD2 (7 bases). V lost 7 bases and J lost 7, with 26 bases in between. CDR3 length equals 17 residues. Germline loops: CDR1 MNHNS, CDR2 SASEGT. The CDR3 coding sequence is TGTGCCAGCATAAGAGGGGGAAGGCGGGAGTTGCAGAATGAGCAGTTCTTC. Its translation is CASIRGGRRELQNEQFF.

This clonotype was observed at least ten times. This rearrangement joins TRBV5-3 to TRBJ2-1; 7 bases are shared with TRBD1. TRBV5-3 carries the ORF label, with uncertain function. There are 14 residues in the CDR3. V dropped 4 bases and J dropped 5; count of bases not matched to a gene: 6. The CDR3 nucleotides read TGTGCCAGAAGCGTCACGACAGGGAACAATGAGCAGTTCTTC. This encodes CARSVTTGNNEQFF.

The sample holds a few counts of this clonotype. The CDR3 is CASSLRTGEQYF. The CDR3 DNA reads TGTGCCAGCAGTCTAAGGACTGGGGAGCAGTACTTC. The rearrangement uses TRBV3-1 and TRBJ2-7, with D possibly matching TRBD2 (5 bases). Germline CDR1 is LGHDT and CDR2 is YNNKEL (reference sequence). V lost 6 bases and J 7 bases, leaving 13 bases between the germline ends. There are 12 residues in the CDR3.

This clonotype was counted many times. V is TRBV7-3 and J is TRBJ2-2; D remains unclear. The CDR3 is 13 amino acids. Trimming took off 1 base at V and 6 bases at J, with 6 bases between the two ends. Germline V gene data show CDR1 as SGHTA and CDR2 as FQGTGA. The DNA of the CDR3 is TGTGCCAGCAGCTTAAGGTTGGCCGGGGAGCTGTTTTTT. Translation gives CASSLRLAGELFF.

The table lists this clonotype with many counts. The V and J genes are TRBV28 and TRBJ2-7; D remains unclear. The V end lost 3 bases, the J end lost 2 bases, and 11 bases lay between the germline ends. Germline-derived CDR1 and CDR2 are MDHEN and SYDVKM. This CDR3 has 14 amino acids. CDR3 sequence (DNA): TGTGCCAGCAGTTTCAAAGGGAATGCCTACGAGCAGTACTTC. This encodes CASSFKGNAYEQYF. Drawing the rest from reference TRBV28 and TRBJ2-7, the complete variable domain is DVKVTQSSRYLVKRTGEKVFLECVQDMDHENMFWYRQDPGLGLRLIYFSYDVKMKEKGDIPEGYSVSREKKERFSLILESASTNQTSMYLCASSFKGNAYEQYFGPGTRLTVT.

There are many counts of this clonotype. The chain carries TRBV18 and TRBJ2-7, with no clear D. The germline gives CDR1 KGHSH, CDR2 LQKENI. This CDR3 spans 16 amino acids. The V and J ends lost 2 bases and 2 bases respectively, with 16 bases between them. This CDR3 is CASSPAQAGGTYEQYV. The CDR3 DNA follows: TGTGCCAGCTCACCAGCACAAGCTGGCGGTACCTACGAGCAGTACGTC.

In its sample, this clonotype was seen a few times. The chain employs TRBV9 and TRBJ2-3; the match to TRBD2 covers 13 bases. Trimming removed 2 bases from V and 6 bases from J; junction bases left unmatched: 6. This CDR3 has 16 amino acids. Germline V gene data show CDR1 as SGDLS and CDR2 as YYNGEE. CDR3 loop: CASSVRTSGSEDTQYF. The CDR3 DNA follows: TGTGCCAGCAGCGTGCGGACTAGCGGGAGTGAGGATACGCAGTATTTT. Full variable domain (missing parts from reference TRBV9 and TRBJ2-3): DSGVTQTPKHLITATGQRVTLRCSPRSGDLSVYWYQQSLDQGLQFLIQYYNGEERAKGNILERFSAQQFPDLHSELNLSSLELGDSALYFCASSVRTSGSEDTQYFGPGTRLTVL.

The chain uses TRBV6-1 and TRBJ2-1, with TRBD1 as a possible D gene (6 bases). V was clipped by 1 base and J by 2 bases, with 9 bases between them. The germline CDR1 and CDR2 sequences are MNHNS and SASEGT. This CDR3 contains 15 residues. The CDR3 DNA reads as TGTGCCAGCAGTGAAGATCAGGGGCCCTACAATGAGCAGTTCTTC. It yields the protein CASSEDQGPYNEQFF.

This clonotype was detected ten times or more. The V and J genes are TRBV20-1 and TRBJ1-2, with a weak D call TRBD1 (6 bases). The germline V gene has CDR1 DFQATT and CDR2 SNEGSKA (reference sequence). This CDR3 contains 16 residues. Trimming took 6 bases from V and 0 from J, leaving 20 bases between them. In nucleotides, the CDR3 is TGCAGTGCCATCAGCCGAGGGGGGCAAGCTAACTATGGCTACACCTTC. This sequence encodes CSAISRGGQANYGYTF.

This clonotype has at least ten counts. The rearrangement uses TRBV7-6 and TRBJ2-7; TRBD2 matches 11 bases. This CDR3 comprises 14 residues. From germline, CDR1 is SGHVS and CDR2 FNYEAQ. V gave up 1 base and J gave up 7 bases; unmatched junction bases: 3. The CDR3, as DNA: TGTGCCAGCAGCTTAGGTGGGACTAGCGGAGAGCAGTACGTC. Residues: CASSLGGTSGEQYV.

The chain employs TRBV2 and TRBJ1-1; 7 nucleotides align to TRBD1. Looked up from germline, CDR1 is SNHLY and CDR2 is FYNNEI. The CDR3 loop spans 13 amino acids. J gave up 7 bases and V 6 bases, and 8 bases lay outside the gene matches. The CDR3 reads CASRDRASFEAFF. The CDR3 DNA is TGTGCCAGCAGAGACAGGGCCTCCTTTGAAGCTTTCTTT.

V and J are TRBV18 and TRBJ1-2; no firm D call. Germline CDR1 reads KGHSH; CDR2 reads LQKENI. The CDR3 spans 12 residues. The V end was cut by 0 bases, the J end by 7 bases, with 6 bases between. The CDR3 nucleotides are TGTGCCAGCTCACCACCAAAGTCTGGCTACACCTTC. It translates to CASSPPKSGYTF.

This clonotype was detected many times. The chain joins TRBV7-2 to TRBJ2-5; 10 nucleotides agree with TRBD1. Germline V gene lookup returns CDR1 SGHTA and CDR2 FQGNSA. V lost 4 bases and J lost 2; bases outside the gene matches: 7. This CDR3 spans 16 amino acids. The CDR3 DNA reads TGTGCCAGCAGCTCCAGGACAGGGGGTGGGCAAGAGACCCAGTACTTC. This encodes CASSSRTGGGQETQYF. Full variable domain (rest looked up from reference TRBV7-2 and TRBJ2-5): GAGVSQSPSNKVTEKGKDVELRCDPISGHTALYWYRQSLGQGLEFLIYFQGNSAPDKSGLPSDRFSAERTGGSVSTLTIQRTQQEDSAVYLCASSSRTGGGQETQYFGPGTRLLVL.

This clonotype was seen ten or more times. V usage is TRBV20-1 and J usage is TRBJ1-4; D gene ambiguous. The germline gives CDR1 DFQATT, CDR2 SNEGSKA (reference sequence). The V end lost 1 base, the J end lost 3 bases, and 3 bases lay between the germline ends. CDR3 length equals 12 residues. The CDR3 loop is CSARGSNEKLFF. CDR3 sequence (DNA): TGCAGTGCTAGAGGGTCTAATGAAAAACTGTTTTTT.

This clonotype occurred many times. The chain uses TRBV2 and TRBJ2-4; D is unclear. The CDR3 has 16 amino acids. Germline CDR1 and CDR2: SNHLY and FYNNEI. Deletions cut 2 bases from V and 0 bases from J, with 11 bases between. The CDR3, as DNA: TGTGCCAGCAGTGAAATAGGGTTCCTAGCCAAAAACATTCAGTACTTC. This encodes CASSEIGFLAKNIQYF.

By frequency in the sample, this clonotype is medium-sized. V and J are TRBV7-3 and TRBJ1-1, with D possibly TRBD1 on 6 matching bases. With 4 bases removed from V and 1 base from J, the gap between germline ends came to 13 bases. Germline values: CDR1 SGHTA, CDR2 FQGTGA. CDR3 length equals 15 residues. Here the CDR3 reads CASSSDPQGNTEAFF. CDR3 coding DNA: TGTGCCAGCAGCTCCGATCCACAGGGGAACACTGAAGCTTTCTTT.

V gene TRBV14 combines with J gene TRBJ2-3; TRBD1 aligns across 8 bases. The J segment lost 4 bases and the V segment lost 4 bases, leaving 4 bases of the junction unmatched. The CDR3 contains 14 residues. Germline loops: CDR1 SGHDN, CDR2 FVKESK. In nucleotides, the CDR3 is TGTGCCAGCAGCCCCCGGACAGGGCCAGATACGCAGTATTTT. This encodes CASSPRTGPDTQYF.

In its sample, this clonotype was seen a few times. This chain joins TRBV6-1 and TRBJ2-2; 7 positions agree with TRBD2. The germline CDR1 and CDR2 sequences are MNHNS and SASEGT. Unmatched junction bases numbered 5, after V lost 5 bases and J lost 2 bases. The CDR3 length is 15 residues. CDR3 residues: CASSRGLSNTGELFF. DNA of the CDR3: TGTGCCAGCAGTAGGGGACTATCCAACACCGGGGAGCTGTTTTTT.